Listed below are T cell receptor beta chains from one sample, sequenced in a study of OX40 agonist ivuxolimab in advanced cancers. The assay was immunoSEQ multiplex PCR, and TCRdb's table has in-frame clones only and misses some. The sample yields 85,000 to 100,000 clones, about 90% seen once. This specimen consisted of CD4+ or CD8+ T cells sorted from blood, obtained in a trial of the OX40 agonist ivuxolimab. The origin of the receptors is an adult with an advanced solid tumor such as melanoma, head and neck, liver or kidney cancer. The CDR3 runs from the conserved cysteine through the conserved F or W. Fields, in order: CDR3 protein, CDR3 length, V gene, J gene.

CDR3: CASSLDGREGETQYF
length: 15
V: TRBV11-2
J: TRBJ2-5

CDR3: CASSLVVGGSTDTQYF
length: 16
V: TRBV5-6
J: TRBJ2-3

CDR3: CASSDGTGRNQPQHF
length: 15
V: TRBV2
J: TRBJ1-5

CDR3: CATSFDRGPYEQYF
length: 14
V: TRBV15
J: TRBJ2-7

CDR3: CSAKGEETQYF
length: 11
V: TRBV20-1
J: TRBJ2-5

CDR3: CASSLGQGLETQYF
length: 14
V: TRBV5-1
J: TRBJ2-5

CDR3: CASSGRDGYNEQFF
length: 14
V: TRBV5-1
J: TRBJ2-1

CDR3: CASSEATSTWNTGELFF
length: 17
V: TRBV6-1
J: TRBJ2-2

CDR3: CASSVSETQYF
length: 11
V: TRBV13
J: TRBJ2-5

CDR3: CASSQTHEQYF
length: 11
V: TRBV10-2
J: TRBJ2-7

CDR3: CASSESQATDTQYF
length: 14
V: TRBV6-1
J: TRBJ2-3

CDR3: CASSWVGQATTNEKLFF
length: 17
V: TRBV19
J: TRBJ1-4

CDR3: CASQSDTYEQYF
length: 12
V: TRBV11-2
J: TRBJ2-7

CDR3: CASSVTGAPKYNEQFF
length: 16
V: TRBV9
J: TRBJ2-1

CDR3: CASSLGLVTSRSYNEQFF
length: 18
V: TRBV7-6
J: TRBJ2-1

CDR3: CASSSGLAGATALYEQYF
length: 18
V: TRBV11-2
J: TRBJ2-7

CDR3: CAISVLAGDIDTQYF
length: 15
V: TRBV10-3
J: TRBJ2-3

CDR3: CASSLRDRYNKQFF
length: 14
V: TRBV5-4
J: TRBJ2-1

CDR3: CASSLGPPRVGDTQYF
length: 16
V: TRBV5-4
J: TRBJ2-3

CDR3: CASSSGLAGGSSYNEQFF
length: 18
V: TRBV19
J: TRBJ2-1

CDR3: CASSKSVGEHQETQYF
length: 16
V: TRBV21-1
J: TRBJ2-5

CDR3: CASSQSTGVEQFF
length: 13
V: TRBV6-1
J: TRBJ2-1

CDR3: CASSVGQGANYGYTF
length: 15
V: TRBV6-1
J: TRBJ1-2

CDR3: CASSEASGALGKKLFF
length: 16
V: TRBV6-1
J: TRBJ1-4

CDR3: CASSVAGDQETQYF
length: 14
V: TRBV2
J: TRBJ2-5

CDR3: CASSFHRQGDNSPLHF
length: 16
V: TRBV5-1
J: TRBJ1-6

CDR3: CASRQREGKPNEQFF
length: 15
V: TRBV11-2
J: TRBJ2-1

CDR3: CASSLVASGSHNEQFF
length: 16
V: TRBV11-3
J: TRBJ2-1

CDR3: CASSLVQGVNLNTEAFF
length: 17
V: TRBV27
J: TRBJ1-1

CDR3: CASSADNTGELFF
length: 13
V: TRBV9
J: TRBJ2-2

CDR3: CASSSAETFGGETQYF
length: 16
V: TRBV6-5
J: TRBJ2-5

CDR3: CASSVGAATSGTETQYF
length: 17
V: TRBV9
J: TRBJ2-5

CDR3: CASSLLAGVDTQYF
length: 14
V: TRBV14
J: TRBJ2-3

CDR3: CASRREETQYF
length: 11
V: TRBV4-2
J: TRBJ2-5

CDR3: CASSLNSGTSGTYEQYF
length: 17
V: TRBV18
J: TRBJ2-7

CDR3: CASSLRGQRTEAFF
length: 14
V: TRBV5-1
J: TRBJ1-1

CDR3: CASMPQGGRWGYTF
length: 14
V: TRBV6-6
J: TRBJ1-2

CDR3: CASSEANPSHYF
length: 12
V: TRBV6-1
J: TRBJ2-5

CDR3: CASSYKGDGYTF
length: 12
V: TRBV6-5
J: TRBJ1-2

CDR3: CASSVQVRNTIYF
length: 13
V: TRBV19
J: TRBJ1-3

CDR3: CASSQGAGANVLTF
length: 14
V: TRBV5-1
J: TRBJ2-6

CDR3: CASSSGLDTDTQYF
length: 14
V: TRBV27
J: TRBJ2-3

CDR3: CATDRGLSYEQYF
length: 13
V: TRBV10-3
J: TRBJ2-7

CDR3: CASSPPGQGNGYTF
length: 14
V: TRBV28
J: TRBJ1-2

CDR3: CASSVHSAGANVLTF
length: 15
V: TRBV4-1
J: TRBJ2-6

CDR3: CASSWDRTSYGYTF
length: 14
V: TRBV19
J: TRBJ1-2